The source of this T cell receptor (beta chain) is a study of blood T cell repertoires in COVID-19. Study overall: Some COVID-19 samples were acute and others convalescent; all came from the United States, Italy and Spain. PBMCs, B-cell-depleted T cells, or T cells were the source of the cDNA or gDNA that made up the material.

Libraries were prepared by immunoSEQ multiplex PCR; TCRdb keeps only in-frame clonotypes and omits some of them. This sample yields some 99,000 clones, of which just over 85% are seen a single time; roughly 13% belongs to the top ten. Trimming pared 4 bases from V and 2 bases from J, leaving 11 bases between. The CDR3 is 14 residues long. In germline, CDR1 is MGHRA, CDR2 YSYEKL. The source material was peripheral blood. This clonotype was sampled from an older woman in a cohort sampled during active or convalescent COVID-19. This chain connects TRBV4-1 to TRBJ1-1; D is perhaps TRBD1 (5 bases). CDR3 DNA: TGCGCCAGCAGCCCGGGACTGGTAAACACTGAAGCTTTCTTT. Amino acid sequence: CASSPGLVNTEAFF.